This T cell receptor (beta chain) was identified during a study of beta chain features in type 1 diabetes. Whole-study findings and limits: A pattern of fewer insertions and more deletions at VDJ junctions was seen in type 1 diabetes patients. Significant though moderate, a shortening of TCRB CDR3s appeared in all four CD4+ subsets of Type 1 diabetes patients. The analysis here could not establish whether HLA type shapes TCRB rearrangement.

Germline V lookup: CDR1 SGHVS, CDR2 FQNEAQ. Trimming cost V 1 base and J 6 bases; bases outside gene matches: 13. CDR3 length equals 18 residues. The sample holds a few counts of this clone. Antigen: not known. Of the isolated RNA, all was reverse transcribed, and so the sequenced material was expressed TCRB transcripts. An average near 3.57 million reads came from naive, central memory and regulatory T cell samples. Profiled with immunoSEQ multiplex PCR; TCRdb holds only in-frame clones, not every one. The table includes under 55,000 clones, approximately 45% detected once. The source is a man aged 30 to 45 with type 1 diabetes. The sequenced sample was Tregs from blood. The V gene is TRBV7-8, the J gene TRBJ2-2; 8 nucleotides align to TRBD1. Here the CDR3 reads CASSLVGLRTGLAGELFF. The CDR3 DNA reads TGTGCCAGCAGCTTAGTAGGTCTCCGGACAGGGCTGGCCGGGGAGCTGTTTTTT.